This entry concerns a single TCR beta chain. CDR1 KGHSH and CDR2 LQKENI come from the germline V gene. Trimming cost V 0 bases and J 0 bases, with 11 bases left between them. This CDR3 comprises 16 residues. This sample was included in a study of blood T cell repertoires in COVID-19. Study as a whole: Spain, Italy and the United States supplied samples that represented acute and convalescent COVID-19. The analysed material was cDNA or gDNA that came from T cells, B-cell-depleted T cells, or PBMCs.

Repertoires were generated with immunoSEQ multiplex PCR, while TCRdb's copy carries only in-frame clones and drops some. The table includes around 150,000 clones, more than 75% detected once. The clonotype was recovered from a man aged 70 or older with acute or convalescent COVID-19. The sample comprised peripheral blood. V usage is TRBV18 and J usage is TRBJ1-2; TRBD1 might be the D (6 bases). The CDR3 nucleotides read TGTGCCAGCTCACCACCCGCACAGGGATCTAACTATGGCTACACCTTC. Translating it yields CASSPPAQGSNYGYTF.